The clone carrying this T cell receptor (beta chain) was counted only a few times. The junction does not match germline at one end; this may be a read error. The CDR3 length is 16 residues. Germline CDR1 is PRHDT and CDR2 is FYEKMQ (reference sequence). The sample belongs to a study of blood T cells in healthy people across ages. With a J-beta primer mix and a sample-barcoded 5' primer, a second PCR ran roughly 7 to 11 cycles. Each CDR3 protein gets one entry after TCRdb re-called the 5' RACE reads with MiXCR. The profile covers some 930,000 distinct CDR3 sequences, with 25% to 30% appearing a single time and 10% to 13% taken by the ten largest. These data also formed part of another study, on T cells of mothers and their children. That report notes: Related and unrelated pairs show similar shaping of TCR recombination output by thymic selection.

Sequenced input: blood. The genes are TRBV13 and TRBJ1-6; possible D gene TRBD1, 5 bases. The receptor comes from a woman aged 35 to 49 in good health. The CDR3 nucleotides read TGTGCCGGCAGCTTAGGCGGAGCGGGGGTCGACTCACCCCTCCACTTT. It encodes CAGSLGGAGVDSPLHF.